This is a list of T cell receptor beta chains from one sample in a study of blood T cell repertoires in COVID-19. Produced via immunoSEQ multiplex PCR; TCRdb's table is partial and in-frame only. The table has about 150,000 clones, roughly 85% seen once. Sequencing was done on a sample of PBMCs or T cells enriched from blood (not recorded which). These receptors were collected from a woman between 70 and 85 years old in a cohort exposed to, infected with or recovered from COVID-19 (not recorded which). Each CDR3 is given with its conserved first and last residue. A D gene is named only where the DNA matches it firmly. Only part of the rows carry a size: once, few, many, or a class if the clone is expanded.

cdr3_length	clone_size	v_call	j_call	d_call	cdr3_aa	cdr3_nt
14	.	TRBV7-2	TRBJ1-6	.	CASSLGGNYSPLHF	TGTGCCAGCAGCTTAGGGGGCAACTATTCACCCCTCCACTTT
14	.	TRBV5-4	TRBJ2-3	TRBD2	CASSLAGGKDTQYF	TGTGCCAGCAGTTTAGCGGGGGGGAAAGATACGCAGTATTTT
12	many	TRBV29-1	TRBJ2-7	.	CSVGGLRDEQYF	TGCAGCGTCGGAGGACTGCGAGACGAGCAGTACTTC
14	few	TRBV6-5	TRBJ2-5	.	CASSYGTLQETQYF	TGTGCCAGCAGTTATGGGACTCTTCAAGAGACCCAGTACTTC
17	.	TRBV11-3	TRBJ2-7	.	CASSLLSISGQMDEQYF	TGTGCCAGCAGCTTACTGAGTATATCAGGACAGATGGACGAGCAGTACTTC
12	.	TRBV7-9	TRBJ1-1	.	CASSLGSMGAFF	TGTGCCAGCAGCTTAGGATCCATGGGCGCTTTCTTT
12	.	TRBV7-2	TRBJ1-2	.	CASSLGFTGYTF	TGTGCCAGCAGCTTAGGGTTCACAGGCTACACCTTC
15	.	TRBV6-2/TRBV6-3	TRBJ2-3	TRBD2	CASSYGTSGSHTQYF	TGTGCCAGCAGTTACGGGACTAGCGGGAGCCATACGCAGTATTTT
20	.	TRBV3-1/TRBV3-2	TRBJ2-7	TRBD2	CASSHGGSGTPGRRVHEQYF	TGTGCCAGCAGCCATGGTGGTAGCGGGACACCAGGCCGCCGGGTGCACGAGCAGTACTTC
18	.	TRBV5-6	TRBJ2-1	TRBD2	CASSRPSGSSGSYNEQFF	TGTGCCAGCAGCCGACCGAGCGGGAGTAGTGGCTCCTACAATGAGCAGTTCTTC
13	.	TRBV11-3	TRBJ2-1	.	CASSLFGQNEQFF	TGTGCCAGCAGCTTATTTGGCCAAAATGAGCAGTTCTTC
15	few	TRBV6-2/TRBV6-3	TRBJ1-5	.	CASSRQTHSNQPQHF	TGTGCCAGCAGTCGACAGACGCATAGCAATCAGCCCCAGCATTTT
15	.	TRBV7-3	TRBJ2-1	TRBD2	CASSSTSGRWNEQFF	TGTGCCAGCAGCTCTACTAGCGGGAGATGGAATGAGCAGTTCTTC
16	few	TRBV7-2	TRBJ2-1	TRBD2	CASSFPAGGTYNEQFF	TGTGCCAGCAGCTTTCCAGCGGGAGGGACCTACAATGAGCAGTTCTTC
16	.	TRBV18	TRBJ1-1	TRBD1	CASSPRPGQGRTEAFF	TGTGCCAGCTCACCTAGACCGGGACAGGGGAGAACTGAAGCTTTCTTT
13	.	TRBV4-2	TRBJ2-7	.	CASSQDPAGEQYF	TGTGCCAGCAGCCAAGACCCGGCGGGAGAGCAGTACTTC
16	.	TRBV5-4	TRBJ2-7	.	CASSLGRDTRYYEQYF	TGTGCCAGCAGCTTGGGTCGGGATACTAGATACTACGAGCAGTACTTC